This entry lists 5 T cell receptor beta chains sequenced from one sample in a study of T cells expressing NK-cell markers (dated by TCRdb to the early 2020s). Library creation used 5' RACE. The run used an Illumina HiSeq 2000. After the reads were reprocessed by TCRdb, one entry was made per CDR3 protein sequence, with no DNA. This sample's records show some 410,000 distinct CDR3 sequences. The top ten constitute under 7.5% of the sample. Specimen: blood T cells: a sorted CD56 or NKG2C T cell subset, CD4+ or CD8+ T cells, or bulk PBMC T cells (not recorded which). The receptors stem from a woman aged 18-70 years in good health.

The chain joins TRBV10-3 to TRBJ2-1; TCRdb outputs TRBD2, but without DNA this stays unchecked. The CDR3 loop spans 15 amino acids. Germline CDR1 reads ENHRY; CDR2 reads SYGVKD. CDR3 residues: CAISGRSGDYNEQFF.

The chain recombines TRBV6-1 with TRBJ2-7; TCRdb calls TRBD1, which cannot be checked without DNA. This CDR3 region has 15 residues. Germline V CDR1 and CDR2: MNHNS, SASEGT. CDR3 amino acids: CASSALGGATYEQYF.

The CDR3 region is CASSADRYSNQPQHF. V is TRBV6-1 and J is TRBJ1-5; TCRdb names TRBD1, which stays unverified in the absence of DNA. The length of the CDR3 is 15 residues. The V gene's germline CDR1 is MNHNS and CDR2 SASEGT.

The chain links TRBV7-2 to TRBJ2-3; the D call of TRBD2 rests on TCRdb alone, since no DNA is present to check it. Germline assignment: CDR1 SGHTA and CDR2 FQGNSA. The CDR3 is made up of 16 amino acids. The chain's CDR3 is CASSPRPGTSFDTQYF.

This chain uses TRBV30 with TRBJ2-2. Germline V gene data show CDR1 as GTSNPN and CDR2 as SVGIG (reference sequence). The CDR3 contains 13 residues. This chain's CDR3 is CAWSVLGTGELFF.